The clone carrying this T cell receptor beta chain was seen many times. In germline, CDR1 is ENHRY, CDR2 SYGVKD. V was pared by 10 bases and J by 0 bases, with 13 bases of the junction left unmatched. The CDR3 loop spans 17 amino acids. This entry comes from a study of T cells in Graves' hyperthyroidism and ophthalmopathy. As for the study in general: Upon initial diagnosis and before any treatment, peripheral blood was collected.

There were TCR beta CDR3 regions amplified from RNA transcripts. TCR CDR3 underwent first-round RT-PCR with the HTBI primer set. TCRdb re-called the multiplex PCR reads with MiXCR, one entry per CDR3 protein. The profile shows some 500,000 distinct CDR3 sequences, roughly 14% of them singletons. The receptor was derived from a woman between 18 and 29 years old with Graves' hyperthyroidism. Sequencing was performed on blood. The V gene is TRBV10-3, the J gene TRBJ2-2; 8 nucleotides align to TRBD1. The CDR3 is CATRHGTGHTNTGELFF. In nucleotides, the CDR3 is TGTGCCACGCGCCATGGGACAGGTCATACGAACACCGGGGAGCTGTTTTTT.